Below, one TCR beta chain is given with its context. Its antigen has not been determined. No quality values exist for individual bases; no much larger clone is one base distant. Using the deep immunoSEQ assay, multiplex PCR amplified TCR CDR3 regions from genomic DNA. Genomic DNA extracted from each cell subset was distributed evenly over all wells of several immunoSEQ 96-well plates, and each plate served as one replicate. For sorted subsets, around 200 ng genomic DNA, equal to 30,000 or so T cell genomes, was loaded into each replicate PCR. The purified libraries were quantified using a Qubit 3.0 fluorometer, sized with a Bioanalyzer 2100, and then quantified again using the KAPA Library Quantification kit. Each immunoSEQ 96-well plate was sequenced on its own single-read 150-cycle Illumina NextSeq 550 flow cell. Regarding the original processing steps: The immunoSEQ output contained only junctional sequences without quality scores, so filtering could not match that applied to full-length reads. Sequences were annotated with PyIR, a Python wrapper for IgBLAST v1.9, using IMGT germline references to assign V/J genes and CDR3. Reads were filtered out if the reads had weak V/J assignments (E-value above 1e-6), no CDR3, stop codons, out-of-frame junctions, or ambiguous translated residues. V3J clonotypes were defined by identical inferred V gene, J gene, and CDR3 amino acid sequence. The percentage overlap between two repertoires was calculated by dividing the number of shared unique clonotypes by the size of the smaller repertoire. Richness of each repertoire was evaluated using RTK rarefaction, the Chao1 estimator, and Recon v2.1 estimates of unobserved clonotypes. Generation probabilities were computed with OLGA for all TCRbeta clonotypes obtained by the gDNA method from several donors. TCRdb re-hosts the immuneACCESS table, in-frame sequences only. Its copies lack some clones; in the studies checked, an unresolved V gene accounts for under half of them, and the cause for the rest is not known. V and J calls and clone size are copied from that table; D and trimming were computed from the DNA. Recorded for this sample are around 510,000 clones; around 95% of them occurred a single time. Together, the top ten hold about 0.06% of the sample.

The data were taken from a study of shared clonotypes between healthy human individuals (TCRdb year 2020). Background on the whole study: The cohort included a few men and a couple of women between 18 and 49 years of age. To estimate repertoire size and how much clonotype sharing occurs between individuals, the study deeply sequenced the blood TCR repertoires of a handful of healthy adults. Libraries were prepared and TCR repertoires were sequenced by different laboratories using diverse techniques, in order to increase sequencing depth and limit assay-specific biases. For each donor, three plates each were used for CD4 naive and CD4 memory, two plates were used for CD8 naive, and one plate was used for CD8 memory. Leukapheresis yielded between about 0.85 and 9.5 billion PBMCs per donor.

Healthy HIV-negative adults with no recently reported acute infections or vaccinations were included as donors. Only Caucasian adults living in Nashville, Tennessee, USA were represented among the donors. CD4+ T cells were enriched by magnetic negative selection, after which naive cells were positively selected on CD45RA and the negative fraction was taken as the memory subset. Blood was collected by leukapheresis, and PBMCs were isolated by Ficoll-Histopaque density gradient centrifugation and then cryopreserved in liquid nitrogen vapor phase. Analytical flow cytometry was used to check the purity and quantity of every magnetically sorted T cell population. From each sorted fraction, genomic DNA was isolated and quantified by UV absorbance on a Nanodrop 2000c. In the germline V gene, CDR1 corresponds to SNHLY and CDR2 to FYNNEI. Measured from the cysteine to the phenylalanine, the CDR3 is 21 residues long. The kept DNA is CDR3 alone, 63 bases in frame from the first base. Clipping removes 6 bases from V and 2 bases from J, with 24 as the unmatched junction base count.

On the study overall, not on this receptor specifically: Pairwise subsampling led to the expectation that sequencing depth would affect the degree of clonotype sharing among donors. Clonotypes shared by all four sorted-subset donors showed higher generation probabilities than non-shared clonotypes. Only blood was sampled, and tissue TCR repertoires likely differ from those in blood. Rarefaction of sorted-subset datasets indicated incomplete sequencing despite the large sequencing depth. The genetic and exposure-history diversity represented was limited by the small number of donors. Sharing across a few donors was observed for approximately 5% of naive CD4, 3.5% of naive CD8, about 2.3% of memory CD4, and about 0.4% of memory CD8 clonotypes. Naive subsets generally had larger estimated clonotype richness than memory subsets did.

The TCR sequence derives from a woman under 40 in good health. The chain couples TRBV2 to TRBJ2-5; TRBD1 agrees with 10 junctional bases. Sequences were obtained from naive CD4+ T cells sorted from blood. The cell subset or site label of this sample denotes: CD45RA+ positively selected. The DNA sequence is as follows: TGTGCCAGCAGCCTCGTGGGACAGGGGCGAATTCCTCAACCACCACAAGAGACCCAGTACTTC. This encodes CASSLVGQGRIPQPPQETQYF.